This T cell receptor (beta chain) originates from a study of blood T cell repertoires in COVID-19. Looking at the study overall: The United States, Italy and Spain supplied acute and convalescent COVID-19 samples.

Per the authors' pipeline: Amplified reference gene primers provided the basis for estimating nucleated cell counts. Assay used: immunoSEQ multiplex PCR; TCRdb lists only in-frame clones, some missing. The V and J calls and the clone size are those of that table, but D and trimming were determined from the DNA. The sample has some 14,000 clones, around 76% seen once. CDR3 size: 15 residues. Looked up from germline, CDR1 is LGHNA and CDR2 is YSLEER. V shed 2 bases and J shed 2 bases, with 13 bases lying between them. The clonotype comes from a woman over 75 with acute or convalescent COVID-19. The sequenced material came from peripheral blood. This chain joins TRBV4-3 and TRBJ2-7; D unclear. This chain's CDR3 is CASSQYFDTAYEQYF. The CDR3 nucleotides read TGCGCCAGCAGCCAATATTTCGACACCGCCTACGAGCAGTACTTC.